These 30 T cell receptor beta chains were sequenced from one sample in a study of T-cell reconstitution after alpha-beta-depleted transplantation in children. This sample's TCRbeta library carried unique molecular identifier barcodes. TCRdb used MiXCR to reprocess the PCR reads, holding one entry per CDR3 protein. The sample includes about 400,000 distinct CDR3 sequences, roughly 21% of them seen just once. The source was PBMCs from the stem cell graft donor, collected from the stem cell graft. The source is a human donor who donated a stem cell graft to a child with acute myeloid leukemia.

This rearrangement joins TRBV25-1 to TRBJ2-1; D is unresolved. V lost 1 base, J lost 4 bases, and 14 bases lay in between. The CDR3 is 16 residues long. Germline V gene sequence: CDR1 MGHDK, CDR2 SYGVNS. The CDR3 sequence: CASSEFARTAYNEQFF. CDR3 coding DNA: TGTGCCAGCAGTGAATTTGCCAGGACGGCATACAATGAGCAGTTCTTC. Filled out from reference TRBV25-1 and TRBJ2-1, the complete variable domain reads EADIYQTPRYLVIGTGKKITLECSQTMGHDKMYWYQQDPGMELHLIHYSYGVNSTEKGDLSSESTVSRIRTEHFPLTLESARPSHTSQYLCASSEFARTAYNEQFFGPGTRLTVL.

The chain joins TRBV6-2 or TRBV6-3 to TRBJ1-3, with D uncertain. CDR1 and CDR2 (germline): MNHEY, SVGEGT. The CDR3 is made up of 17 amino acids. Trimming cost V 3 bases and J 0 bases, with 15 bases left between them. This chain's CDR3 is CASSYHEDGLSGNTIYF. In DNA form, the CDR3 reads TGTGCCAGCAGTTATCACGAGGACGGACTCTCTGGAAACACCATATATTTT.

The rearrangement joins TRBV12-3 or TRBV12-4 to TRBJ2-3; D might be TRBD2 (6 bases). The CDR3 has 15 residues. V lost 3 bases and J lost 5, with 15 bases in between. As DNA, the CDR3 is TGTGCCAGCAGTTTCGGGGGACTCCGCGGAGATACGCAGTATTTT. This encodes CASSFGGLRGDTQYF.

This clonotype was detected ten times or more. The CDR3 loop is CSASDGLAGANEQFF. The CDR3 DNA reads as TGCAGTGCTAGTGATGGACTAGCGGGAGCCAATGAGCAGTTCTTC. The chain uses TRBV20-1 and TRBJ2-1; 13 nucleotides agree with TRBD2. This CDR3 region has 15 residues. Germline V gives CDR1 DFQATT, CDR2 SNEGSKA (reference sequence). Trimming took 3 bases from V and 6 from J; bases not matched to a gene: 5.

This clonotype was observed a handful of times. The V and J genes are TRBV6-1 and TRBJ2-1, with 7 nucleotides matching TRBD1. Germline V gene sequence: CDR1 MNHNS, CDR2 SASEGT. The V and J ends lost 0 bases and 2 bases, in that order; junction bases with no gene match: 4. CDR3 length equals 16 residues. The CDR3 nucleotides are TGTGCCAGCAGTGAAGCAGGGCAGGGGGCCTACAATGAGCAGTTCTTC. Translated: CASSEAGQGAYNEQFF.

This clonotype has more than one count but fewer than ten. V is TRBV24-1 and J is TRBJ2-3; D remains ambiguous. Germline assignment: CDR1 KGHDR and CDR2 SFDVKD. The CDR3 loop spans 13 amino acids. Trimming cost V 6 bases and J 0 bases, with 6 bases left between them. CDR3 sequence (DNA): TGTGCCACCAGTACGGAGAGCACAGATACGCAGTATTTT. It codes for CATSTESTDTQYF.

This clonotype was found a few times. The genes are TRBV5-1 and TRBJ2-1; D might be TRBD1 (6 bases). The CDR3 totals 13 residues. Trimming removed 0 bases from V and 9 bases from J, with 10 bases in between. Per the germline V gene, CDR1 is SGHRS and CDR2 is YFSETQ. In DNA, the CDR3 is TGCGCCAGCAGCTTGGACAGGGCCGGTGAGCAGTTCTTC. Translated, it gives CASSLDRAGEQFF.

This clonotype showed up just a few times. This chain uses TRBV12-3 or TRBV12-4 with TRBJ1-1, with D possibly TRBD1 on 5 matching bases. The germline V and J ends were trimmed by 6 bases and 7 bases, with 9 bases remaining between them. The CDR3 contains 11 residues. CDR3 residues: CASRRGDEAFF. CDR3 sequence (DNA): TGTGCCAGCAGGCGGGGCGATGAAGCTTTCTTT.

This sequence joins TRBV20-1 and TRBJ2-1; 10 nucleotides agree with TRBD2. The germline V gene has CDR1 DFQATT and CDR2 SNEGSKA (reference sequence). J was trimmed by 10 bases and V by 2 bases; bases with no gene match: 11. The CDR3 runs 15 residues. CDR3 sequence (DNA): TGCAGTGCTAGACCCCGGGCTAGCGGGAGTCGGGAGCAGTTCTTC. Protein sequence: CSARPRASGSREQFF.

The sample holds a few counts of this clonotype. The chain joins TRBV14 to TRBJ2-3, with D uncertain. In germline, CDR1 is SGHDN, CDR2 FVKESK. The CDR3 consists of 14 residues. The V end was cut by 0 bases, the J end by 1 base, with 5 bases between. The CDR3 region is CASSQEWGTDTQYF. For the CDR3, the DNA is TGTGCCAGCAGCCAAGAATGGGGCACAGATACGCAGTATTTT.

In this sample, this clonotype turned up many times. This chain uses TRBV12-3 or TRBV12-4 with TRBJ2-1; tentatively, D is TRBD2 (5 bases). The CDR3 has 13 residues. V was clipped by 6 bases and J by 6 bases, with 12 bases between them. CDR3 sequence: CASRGTSGNEQFF. CDR3 nucleotide sequence: TGTGCCAGCAGGGGTACTAGTGGCAATGAGCAGTTCTTC.

This clonotype was picked up a small number of times. The chain recombines TRBV7-3 with TRBJ2-1; TRBD1 aligns across 11 bases. Germline lookup yields CDR1 SGHTA and CDR2 FQGTGA. This CDR3 is 15 amino acids long. V lost 4 bases to trimming and J lost 9 bases; unmatched junction nucleotides: 8. The CDR3 region has the DNA TGTGCCAGCAGCTCCGGACAGGGGGCGCGTGGTGAGCAGTTCTTC. This encodes CASSSGQGARGEQFF.

The chain links TRBV11-2 to TRBJ2-5, with a possible D match to TRBD1 (6 bases). The CDR3 is 15 residues long. Germline values: CDR1 SGHAT, CDR2 FQNNGV. V was shortened by 6 bases and J by 4 bases, with 18 bases between the two germline ends. CDR3 amino acids: CASSLLQGKLETQYF. The CDR3 DNA reads TGTGCCAGCAGTCTACTGCAGGGGAAGCTAGAGACCCAGTACTTC.

This clonotype has ten or more counts. This sequence joins TRBV20-1 and TRBJ1-4; 8 bases map to TRBD1. CDR1 is DFQATT and CDR2 is SNEGSKA in the germline V gene (reference sequence). The length of the CDR3 is 15 residues. V lost 1 base, J lost 3 bases, and 4 bases stayed unmatched. The CDR3 protein is CSARVSGGSNEKLFF. CDR3 in DNA: TGCAGTGCTAGAGTATCAGGGGGCTCTAATGAAAAACTGTTTTTT.

This clonotype was detected many times. This sequence joins TRBV29-1 and TRBJ2-1; 8 positions match TRBD2. Germline CDR1 reads SQVTM; CDR2 reads ANQGSEA. The CDR3 consists of 15 residues. V was pared by 6 bases and J by 6 bases, with 13 bases of the junction left unmatched. CDR3 loop: CSVPKWGLGGNEQFF. In nucleotides, the CDR3 is TGCAGCGTCCCCAAGTGGGGACTAGGCGGCAATGAGCAGTTCTTC.

The chain combines TRBV7-9 with TRBJ2-7, with 14 nucleotides matching TRBD2. CDR1 SEHNR and CDR2 FQNEAQ come from the germline V gene (reference sequence). The V gene end was trimmed by 5 bases and the J gene end by 6 bases; junction bases not matched to a gene: 9. The CDR3 totals 16 residues. The CDR3 here is CASSLGLAGEKGEQYF. In nucleotides, the CDR3 is TGTGCCAGCAGCCTGGGACTAGCGGGAGAAAAGGGCGAGCAGTACTTC.

The chain carries TRBV7-9 and TRBJ2-3, with 10 bases fitting TRBD2. The CDR3 is 16 residues long. The germline V gene has CDR1 SEHNR and CDR2 FQNEAQ (reference sequence). V lost 7 bases and J lost 2; bases outside the gene matches: 9. The CDR3 here is CASTKPGLADTDTQYF. In DNA, the CDR3 is TGTGCCAGCACGAAGCCCGGACTAGCGGACACAGATACGCAGTATTTT.

The chain carries TRBV4-2 and TRBJ2-5; D gene ambiguous. Germline CDR1 is LGHNA and CDR2 is YNFKEQ. V was shortened by 0 bases and J by 1 base, with 9 bases between the two germline ends. There are 15 residues in the CDR3. The CDR3 DNA sequence: TGTGCCAGCAGCCAAGATAGGCGCCTCCAAGAGACCCAGTACTTC. It codes for CASSQDRRLQETQYF.

This clonotype turned up a few times. The chain joins TRBV29-1 to TRBJ2-3; D ambiguous. Per the germline V gene, CDR1 is SQVTM and CDR2 is ANQGSEA. Trimming removed 0 bases at V and 4 bases at J, with 11 bases between. The CDR3 consists of 14 residues. CDR3: CSVEDSIVPDTQYF. CDR3 coding DNA: TGCAGCGTTGAAGATTCGATCGTCCCAGATACGCAGTATTTT.

This chain connects TRBV7-9 to TRBJ2-1, with 9 bases that match TRBD1. J lost 6 bases, V lost 5 bases, and 8 bases had no gene match. Germline CDR1 and CDR2: SEHNR and FQNEAQ (reference sequence). The CDR3 sequence is 15 residues long. The CDR3 protein is CASSRGTGYINEQFF. CDR3 DNA: TGTGCCAGCAGCCGCGGGACAGGGTATATCAATGAGCAGTTCTTC.

This clonotype was counted ten times or more. The J gene is TRBJ2-7, the V gene TRBV20-1; 11 bases line up with TRBD2. Looked up from germline, CDR1 is DFQATT and CDR2 is SNEGSKA (reference sequence). The CDR3 spans 15 residues. The junction had 12 bases not matched to a gene; V was cut back by 4 bases and J by 7 bases. This chain's CDR3 is CSAILAGGLLDEQYF. Written as DNA, the CDR3 is TGCAGTGCTATATTAGCGGGAGGGCTCTTAGATGAGCAGTACTTC.

V is TRBV5-5 and J is TRBJ2-1; TRBD2 agrees at 11 bases. V was pared by 3 bases and J by 4 bases, with 3 bases of the junction left unmatched. Germline V CDR1 and CDR2: SGHKS, YYEKEE (reference sequence). This CDR3 has 15 residues. CDR3 sequence reads: CASSYGLAGYNEQFF. CDR3 coding DNA: TGTGCCAGCAGCTATGGACTAGCGGGTTACAATGAGCAGTTCTTC.

Written as DNA, the CDR3 is TGTGCCAGCAGTTTGGGGCAGGGCTTTCGCTACGAGCAGTACTTC. Translation: CASSLGQGFRYEQYF. This chain uses TRBV28 with TRBJ2-7, with TRBD1 as a possible D gene (5 bases). Germline V gene data show CDR1 as MDHEN and CDR2 as SYDVKM. Trimming took 3 bases from V and 3 from J, leaving 15 bases between them. The CDR3 loop spans 15 amino acids.

The chain joins TRBV20-1 to TRBJ1-1; D gene ambiguous. This CDR3 has 13 residues. CDR1 DFQATT and CDR2 SNEGSKA come from the germline V gene (reference sequence). V was trimmed by 7 bases and J by 5 bases, leaving 17 bases between them. The CDR3 reads CSDHAGFRTEAFF. CDR3 bases: TGCAGTGACCACGCCGGCTTTCGTACTGAAGCTTTCTTT.

Points on this clonotype: At one of its ends the junction is not consistent with the germline gene, which may arise from a read error. The rearrangement joins TRBV4-1 to TRBJ2-7; 7 bases line up with TRBD2. Germline V gene lookup returns CDR1 MGHRA and CDR2 YSYEKL. The CDR3 sequence is 17 residues long. The chain's CDR3 is CTSSQDESLAASYEQYF. The DNA for the CDR3 is TGCACCAGCAGCCAAGATGAGAGTCTAGCGGCCTCCTACGAGCAGTACTTC.

V and J are TRBV7-6 and TRBJ1-2; TRBD1 agrees at 10 bases. Germline values: CDR1 SGHVS, CDR2 FNYEAQ. The V gene end was trimmed by 3 bases and the J gene end by 5 bases; junction bases not matched to a gene: 3. This CDR3 region has 14 residues. CDR3 amino acids: CASSLGQGIYGYTF. CDR3 coding DNA: TGTGCCAGCAGCTTGGGACAGGGGATTTATGGCTACACCTTC.

This clonotype was seen more than once but under ten times. The J gene is TRBJ2-1, the V gene TRBV12-3 or TRBV12-4; D remains ambiguous. The CDR3 has 15 residues. V lost 1 base and J 0 bases, leaving 7 bases between the germline ends. In DNA form, the CDR3 reads TGTGCCAGCAGTTTAGGTCGGGCCTCCTACAATGAGCAGTTCTTC. Amino acids: CASSLGRASYNEQFF.

This clonotype was picked up many times. This chain links TRBV29-1 with TRBJ2-1; D ambiguous. The V and J ends lost 1 base and 8 bases respectively, with 15 bases between them. The CDR3 length is 14 residues. Germline V gene sequence: CDR1 SQVTM, CDR2 ANQGSEA. The CDR3 spells CSVEGDGDGDEQFF. As DNA, the CDR3 is TGCAGCGTTGAAGGGGATGGGGATGGGGATGAGCAGTTCTTC.

This chain connects TRBV21-1 to TRBJ2-6; whether TRBD1, the table's D call, matches the DNA was not checked. TRBV21-1 is a pseudogene segment. This CDR3 has 19 amino acids. The DNA for the CDR3 is TGTGCCAGCAGCAAACTTCTCGACAGACTCCGATCTGGGGCCAACGTCCTGACTTTC. Its protein product is CASSKLLDRLRSGANVLTF.

This clonotype turned up a few times. One end of the junction fails to match germline, which may point to a read error. The chain carries TRBV15 and TRBJ2-7; 8 bases are shared with TRBD1. Germline CDR1 and CDR2: LNHNV and YYDKDF (reference sequence). This CDR3 spans 15 amino acids. DNA of the CDR3: TGTGCCACCAGCCCCCCGACAGGGGACTCCAACGAGCAGTACTTC. It translates to CATSPPTGDSNEQYF.